The clone carrying this T cell receptor (beta chain) has only a few counts. The data belong to a study of T cell repertoires in aging, cancer and after chemotherapy. Study at large: Repeat sampling of healthy donors over several months to years showed clear clonal overlap.

With 6 bases clipped from V and 5 bases from J, the junction kept 14 bases outside the gene matches. The CDR3 extends over 17 amino acids. The germline V gene has CDR1 MNHEY and CDR2 SVGAGI. Multiplex touch-down PCR with TRB-A/B primers amplified rearranged V-D-J TRB sequences. MiXCR, applied by TCRdb to the multiplex PCR reads, yields one record per CDR3 protein. The table shows some 9,300 distinct CDR3 sequences, with about 40% occurring only once. Amplification of TCR beta used genomic DNA extracted from peripheral blood. The source material was blood. This TCR was recovered from a human donor in good health. The rearrangement joins TRBV6-5 to TRBJ1-2; 11 bases map to TRBD1. CDR3 loop: CASRSRDRGGPHYGYTF. In nucleotides, the CDR3 is TGTGCCAGCAGGAGCCGGGACAGGGGGGGACCACATTATGGCTACACCTTC.